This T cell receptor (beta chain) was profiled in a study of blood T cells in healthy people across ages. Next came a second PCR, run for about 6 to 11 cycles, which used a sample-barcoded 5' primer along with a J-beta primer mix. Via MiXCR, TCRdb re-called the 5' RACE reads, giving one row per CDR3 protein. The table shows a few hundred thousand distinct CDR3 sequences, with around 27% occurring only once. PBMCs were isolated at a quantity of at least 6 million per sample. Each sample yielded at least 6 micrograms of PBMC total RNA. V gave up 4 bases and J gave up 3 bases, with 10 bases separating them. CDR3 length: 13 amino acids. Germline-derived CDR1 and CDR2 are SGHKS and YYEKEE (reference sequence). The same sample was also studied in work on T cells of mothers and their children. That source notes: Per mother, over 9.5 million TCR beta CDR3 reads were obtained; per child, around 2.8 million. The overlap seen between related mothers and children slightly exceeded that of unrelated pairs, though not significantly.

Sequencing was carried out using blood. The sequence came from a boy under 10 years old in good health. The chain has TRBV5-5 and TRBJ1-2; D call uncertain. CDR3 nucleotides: TGTGCCAGCAGCCTAGGGAAGGACTATGGCTACACCTTC. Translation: CASSLGKDYGYTF.